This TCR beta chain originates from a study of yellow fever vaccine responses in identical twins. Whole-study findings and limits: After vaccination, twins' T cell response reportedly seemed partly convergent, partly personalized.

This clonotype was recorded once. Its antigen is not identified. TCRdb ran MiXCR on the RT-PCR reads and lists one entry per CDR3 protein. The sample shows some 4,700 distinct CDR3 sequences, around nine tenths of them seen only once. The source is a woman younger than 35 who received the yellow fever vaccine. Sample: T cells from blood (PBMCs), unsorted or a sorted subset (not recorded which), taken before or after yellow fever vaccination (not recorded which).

The CDR3 protein is CASSLGSGLTDTQYF. CDR3 nucleotide sequence: TGTGCCAGCAGCTTAGGATCGGGGCTCACAGATACGCAGTATTTT. The J gene is TRBJ2-3, the V gene TRBV11-1, with D perhaps matching TRBD1 or TRBD2 (5 bases each). Trimming took off 1 base at V and 2 bases at J, with 10 bases between the two ends. This CDR3 region has 15 residues. Germline loops: CDR1 SGHAT, CDR2 FQDESV (reference sequence).